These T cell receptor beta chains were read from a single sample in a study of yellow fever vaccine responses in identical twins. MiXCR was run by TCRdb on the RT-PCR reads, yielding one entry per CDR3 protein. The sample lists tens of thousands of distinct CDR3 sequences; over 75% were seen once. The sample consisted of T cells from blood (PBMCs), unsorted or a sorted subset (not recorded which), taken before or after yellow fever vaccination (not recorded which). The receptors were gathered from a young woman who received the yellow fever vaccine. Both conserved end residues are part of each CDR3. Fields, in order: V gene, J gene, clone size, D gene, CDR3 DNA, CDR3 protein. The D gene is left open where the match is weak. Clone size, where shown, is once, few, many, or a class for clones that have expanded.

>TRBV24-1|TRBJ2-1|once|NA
TGTGCCACCAGTGATTGGGACCTCTCCTACAATGAGCAGTTCTTC
CATSDWDLSYNEQFF
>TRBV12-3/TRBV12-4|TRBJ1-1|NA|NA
TGTGCCAGCAGCAAGGCCGGGAACACTGAAGCTTTCTTT
CASSKAGNTEAFF
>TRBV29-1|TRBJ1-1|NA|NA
TGCAGCGTTGCAACGTGGAACACTGAAGCTTTCTTT
CSVATWNTEAFF
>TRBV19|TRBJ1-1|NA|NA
TGTGCCAGTAGTACCAAGAATCCAGTTAACACTGAAGCTTTCTTT
CASSTKNPVNTEAFF
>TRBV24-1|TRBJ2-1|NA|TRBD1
TGTGCCTCCTCGGACAGGGAGGTCGAGCAGTTCTTC
CASSDREVEQFF
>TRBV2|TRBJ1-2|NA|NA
TGTGCCAGCAGTGAGGCTGGCTACACCTTC
CASSEAGYTF
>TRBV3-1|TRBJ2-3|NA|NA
TGTGCCAGCAGCCAAGATCCTAGCACAGATACGCAGTATTTT
CASSQDPSTDTQYF
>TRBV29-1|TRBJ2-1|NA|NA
TGCAGCGTTTCCCTTGGGGGGGACACTTACAATGAGCAGTTCTTC
CSVSLGGDTYNEQFF
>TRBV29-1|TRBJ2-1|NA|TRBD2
TGCAGCGTTGCGGCTACTACGACTAGCGGGGGGGCCGGGGAGCAGTTCTTC
CSVAATTTSGGAGEQFF
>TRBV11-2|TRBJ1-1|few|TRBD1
TGTGCCAGCAGCTCCGTAGGGGGCATGGTGGAAGCTTTCTTT
CASSSVGGMVEAFF
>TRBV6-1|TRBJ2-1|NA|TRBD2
TGTGCCAGCAGTGAAACCGGGACTAGCGGACCCTACAATGAGCAGTTCTTC
CASSETGTSGPYNEQFF
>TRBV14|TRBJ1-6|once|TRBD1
TGTGCCAGCAGCCCCAGGACAGGGGGAAAATCACCCCTCCACTTT
CASSPRTGGKSPLHF
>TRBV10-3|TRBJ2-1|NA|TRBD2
TGTGCCATCAGAGGGACTAGCGGCTTCTCCTACAATGAGCAGTTCTTC
CAIRGTSGFSYNEQFF
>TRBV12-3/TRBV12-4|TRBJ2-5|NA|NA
TGTGCCAGCAGTTTAGGTGTTGTGAGTCCCTTGTACCAAGAGACCCAGTACTTC
CASSLGVVSPLYQETQYF
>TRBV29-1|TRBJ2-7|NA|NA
TGCAGCGTTGAAGTTATGGGCTACGAGCAGTACTTC
CSVEVMGYEQYF
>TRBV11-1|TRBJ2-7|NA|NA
TGTGCCAGCAGCCCCGACACCCACGAGCAGTACTTC
CASSPDTHEQYF
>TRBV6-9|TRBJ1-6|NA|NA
TGTGCCAGCAGTTATTTCGTCGCCTTTGGTAATTCACCCCTCCACTTT
CASSYFVAFGNSPLHF
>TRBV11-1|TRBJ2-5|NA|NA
TGTGCCAGCAGCTTAGAGGGGACGCCGCTGGAGACCCAGTACTTC
CASSLEGTPLETQYF
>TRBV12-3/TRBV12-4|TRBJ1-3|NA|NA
TGTGCCAGCAGTCCACTAAGGTCCTCTGGAAACACCATATATTTT
CASSPLRSSGNTIYF
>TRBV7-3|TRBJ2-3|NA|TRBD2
TGTGCCAGCACCCCTAGCGGGACGGCCACAGATACGCAGTATTTT
CASTPSGTATDTQYF
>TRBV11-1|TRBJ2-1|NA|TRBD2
TGTGCCAGCTCCTCTGGGGGGGCCTACAATGAGCAGTTCTTC
CASSSGGAYNEQFF
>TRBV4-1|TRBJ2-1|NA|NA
TGCGCCAGCAGCCAAGTGCCAGGGGGAGGGAATGAGCAGTTCTTC
CASSQVPGGGNEQFF
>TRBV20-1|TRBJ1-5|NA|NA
TGCAGTGCTAGTCCGATAAATCAGCCCCAGCATTTT
CSASPINQPQHF
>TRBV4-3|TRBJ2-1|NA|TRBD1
TGCGCCAGCAGCCAAGTGTCTGGAGGACAGGGCTTGTTTACGGAGCAGTTCTTC
CASSQVSGGQGLFTEQFF